This TCR beta chain stems from a study of cytomegalovirus exposure and HLA in healthy donors. Overall study findings and caveats: Rarity held for most TCR sequences, but there were some public TCRs that occurred in many donors. Among the CMV-associated chains, three were confirmed in vitro as specific for CMV antigens.

The CDR3 consists of 16 residues. V lost 1 base and J 2 bases, leaving 13 bases between the germline ends. The germline CDR1 and CDR2 sequences are SGHVS and FNYEAQ. In its sample, this clone was seen once. Antigen specificity is unknown. PCR employed 60 Vbeta and 13 Jbeta primers. Measured with immunoSEQ multiplex PCR; TCRdb has only the in-frame clones, and not every one. The top ten clones hold around 10% of a sample with some 76,000 clones, under 80% of them seen once. This chain connects TRBV7-6 to TRBJ2-3; D is possibly TRBD2 (5 bases). The source is a male donor in good health and CMV-seropositive. Sequencing was carried out using PBMCs. The CDR3 DNA sequence: TGTGCCAGCAGCTTAGGTCGAGGGTTTGTCACAGATACGCAGTATTTT. Its translation is CASSLGRGFVTDTQYF.